This TCR beta chain appears in the sequencing data of a study of blood T cell repertoires in COVID-19. Study summary: The United States, Italy and Spain were the sources of the acute and convalescent COVID-19 samples.

This clone was detected once. In the authors' methods: Amplification of reference gene primers was used by the study to estimate nucleated cell counts. TCRdb's table, derived via immunoSEQ multiplex PCR, lists solely in-frame clones and lacks some. The V and J calls and clone size are taken from that table; D and trimming were inferred from the DNA. The sample yields roughly 200,000 clones, roughly 94% seen once. The CDR3 runs 13 residues. Between the trimmed V and J ends, which lost 0 bases and 9 bases, there was a span of 9 bases. Germline V lookup: CDR1 LGHDT, CDR2 YNNKEL (reference sequence). The chain has TRBV3-1 (or the pseudogene TRBV3-2) and TRBJ1-3; the D gene is possibly TRBD1 (6 bases). The material sequenced was peripheral blood. The source is a man under 40 with COVID-19, enrolled during active disease. The CDR3 loop is CASSQEAGATIYF. For the CDR3, the DNA is TGTGCCAGCAGCCAAGAGGCAGGGGCCACCATATATTTT.